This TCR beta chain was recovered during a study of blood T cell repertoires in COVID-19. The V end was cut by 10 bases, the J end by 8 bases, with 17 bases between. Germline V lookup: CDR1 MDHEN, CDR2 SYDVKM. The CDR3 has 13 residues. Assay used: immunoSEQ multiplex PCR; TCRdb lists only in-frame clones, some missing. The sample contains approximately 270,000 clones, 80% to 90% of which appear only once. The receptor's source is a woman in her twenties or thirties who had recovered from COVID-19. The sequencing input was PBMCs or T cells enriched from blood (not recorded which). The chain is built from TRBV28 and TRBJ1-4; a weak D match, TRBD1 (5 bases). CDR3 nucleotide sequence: TGTGCCACCAGCCAAGACAGAAAGGAAAAACTGTTTTTT. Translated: CATSQDRKEKLFF.